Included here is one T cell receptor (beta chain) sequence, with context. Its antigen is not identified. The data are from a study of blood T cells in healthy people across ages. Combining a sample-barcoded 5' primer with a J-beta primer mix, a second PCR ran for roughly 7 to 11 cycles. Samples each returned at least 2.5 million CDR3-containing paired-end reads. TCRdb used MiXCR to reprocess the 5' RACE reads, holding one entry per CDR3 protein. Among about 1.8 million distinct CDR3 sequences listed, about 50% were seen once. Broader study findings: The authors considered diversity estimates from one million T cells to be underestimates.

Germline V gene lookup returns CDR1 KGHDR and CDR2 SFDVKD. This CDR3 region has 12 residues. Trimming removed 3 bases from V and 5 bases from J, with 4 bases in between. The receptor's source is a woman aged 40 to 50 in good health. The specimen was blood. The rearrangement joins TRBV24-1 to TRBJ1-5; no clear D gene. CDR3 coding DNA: TGTGCCACCAGTGATCCAGATCAGCCCCAGCATTTT. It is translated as CATSDPDQPQHF.